The 32 T cell receptor beta chains below were found in one sample sequenced in a study of memory CD4+ T cells and cytomegalovirus serostatus. TCRdb's table, derived via immunoSEQ multiplex PCR, lists solely in-frame clones and lacks some. This sample has tens of thousands of clones, with 83% found just once. Single viable CD3+CD4+CD8-CD45RO+ cells were sorted as the memory CD4+ T cells. The sample comprised memory CD4+ T cells from blood. The source is an adult in good health and CMV-seropositive.

About this clone: In the same sample, other DNA sequences code for this CDR3. The chain employs TRBV4-3 and TRBJ1-1; D gene ambiguous. Deletions cut 3 bases from V and 3 bases from J, with 8 bases between. The CDR3 extends over 13 amino acids. CDR1 is LGHNA and CDR2 is YSLEER in the germline V gene. In nucleotides, the CDR3 is TGCGCCAGCAGCCAGGAGAGATACACTGAAGCTTTCTTT. It yields the protein CASSQERYTEAFF.

The table lists this clone with a few counts. The gene calls are TRBV28 and TRBJ1-2, with 8 bases that match TRBD1. V lost 6 bases and J lost 5; bases outside the gene matches: 14. CDR1 is MDHEN and CDR2 is SYDVKM in the germline V gene. CDR3 length: 16 residues. The CDR3: CASSPQGQAASYGYTF. The CDR3 DNA sequence: TGTGCCAGCAGCCCTCAGGGACAGGCCGCGTCATATGGCTACACCTTC.

The V call is TRBV6-1, the J call TRBJ1-2, with a possible D match to TRBD1 (5 bases). V dropped 6 bases and J dropped 8 bases, with 22 bases sitting between them. The CDR3 contains 15 residues. Germline CDR1 reads MNHNS; CDR2 reads SASEGT. The CDR3 coding sequence is TGTGCCAGCAGCCGAGGGAAGAAGGGGACGCGGGGCTACACCTTC. This sequence encodes CASSRGKKGTRGYTF.

This clone was seen just once. V gene TRBV5-6 combines with J gene TRBJ2-7, with D perhaps given as TRBD1 or TRBD2 (5 bases each). Germline V CDR1 and CDR2: SGHDT, YYEEEE. This CDR3 is 12 amino acids long. Trimming stripped 4 bases from V and 7 bases from J, with 12 bases between. CDR3 DNA: TGTGCCAGCAGCCAGGGACCCGGGGAGCAGTACTTC. Protein sequence: CASSQGPGEQYF.

The V and J genes are TRBV6-1 and TRBJ1-3; D remains ambiguous. The CDR3 is 15 residues long. Germline V gives CDR1 MNHNS, CDR2 SASEGT. V lost 6 bases and J lost 0, with 12 bases in between. CDR3 DNA: TGTGCCAGCAGGGACCCCCTAATCTCTGGAAACACCATATATTTT. Translated: CASRDPLISGNTIYF.

Only a few counts were recorded for this clone. V and J are TRBV30 and TRBJ1-5, with D hard to call. The V end lost 4 bases, the J end lost 1 base, and 8 bases lay between the germline ends. The CDR3 has 13 amino acids. Germline V gives CDR1 GTSNPN, CDR2 SVGIG (reference sequence). The DNA of the CDR3 is TGTGCCTGGAAGGGTTCAAGCAATCAGCCCCAGCATTTT. Protein product: CAWKGSSNQPQHF.

This clone was observed a few times. The chain employs TRBV28 and TRBJ1-2; maybe TRBD1 (6 bases). Germline CDR1 reads MDHEN; CDR2 reads SYDVKM. V shed 6 bases and J shed 4 bases, with 18 bases lying between them. The CDR3 has 15 amino acids. CDR3 loop: CASSEGQLLTYGYTF. The CDR3 nucleotides are TGTGCCAGCAGCGAAGGACAGCTGTTAACCTATGGCTACACCTTC.

The V gene is TRBV4-3, the J gene TRBJ1-6, with D possibly TRBD1 on 5 matching bases. The CDR3 sequence is 15 residues long. Trimming took 1 base from V and 7 from J, leaving 11 bases between them. Looked up from germline, CDR1 is LGHNA and CDR2 is YSLEER. In nucleotides, the CDR3 is TGCGCCAGCAGCCAAGTGGGGCACTTAAATTCACCCCTCCACTTT. This codes for CASSQVGHLNSPLHF.

V usage is TRBV7-9 and J usage is TRBJ1-4; D remains ambiguous. The CDR3 covers 14 residues. Deletions cut 3 bases from V and 0 bases from J, with 5 bases between. The germline gives CDR1 SEHNR, CDR2 FQNEAQ (reference sequence). The CDR3 is CASSFSATNEKLFF. CDR3 in DNA: TGTGCCAGCAGCTTCAGCGCAACTAATGAAAAACTGTTTTTT.

V gene TRBV10-1 combines with J gene TRBJ2-7; TRBD1 might be the D (5 bases). The CDR3 length is 12 residues. The germline V gene encodes CDR1 WNHNN and CDR2 SYGVQD (reference sequence). The germline V and J ends were trimmed by 2 bases and 6 bases, with 8 bases remaining between them. The CDR3 DNA reads as TGCGCCAGCAGTGAGAGACAGTTCGAGCAGTACTTC. Protein sequence: CASSERQFEQYF.

This chain connects TRBV18 to TRBJ2-7; 9 positions match TRBD1. The CDR3 consists of 13 residues. CDR1 and CDR2 from the germline V gene are KGHSH and LQKENI. The J segment lost 5 bases and the V segment lost 3 bases, leaving 2 bases of the junction unmatched. CDR3 nucleotides: TGTGCCAGCTCACCGGGACAGGGAAACGAGCAGTACTTC. Protein: CASSPGQGNEQYF.

This clone was seen only a few times. The chain joins TRBV6-5 to TRBJ2-2; D is unresolved. This CDR3 is built from 15 residues. V was pared by 7 bases and J by 1 base, with 13 bases between. CDR1 and CDR2 (germline): MNHEY, SVGAGI. Written as DNA, the CDR3 is TGTGCCAGCACTCCAACGAGGCAGAACACCGGGGAGCTGTTTTTT. This translates into CASTPTRQNTGELFF.

The rearrangement uses TRBV28 and TRBJ1-4, with D unclear. Germline CDR1 reads MDHEN; CDR2 reads SYDVKM. The CDR3 extends over 15 amino acids. V was cut by 2 bases and J by 0 bases, with 7 bases left in between. CDR3 in amino acids: CASSLAAATNEKLFF. The CDR3 region has the DNA TGTGCCAGCAGTTTAGCAGCCGCAACTAATGAAAAACTGTTTTTT.

This clone was seen just once. The chain recombines TRBV6-1 with TRBJ1-6; D gene uncertain. CDR1 is MNHNS and CDR2 is SASEGT in the germline V gene. The V end lost 8 bases, the J end lost 4 bases, and 9 bases lay between the germline ends. The CDR3 contains 13 residues. The DNA of the CDR3 is TGTGCCAGCGGCAATTTATATAATTCACCCCTCCACTTT. Translated, it gives CASGNLYNSPLHF.

The chain is built from TRBV14 and TRBJ2-7; D gene unclear. The CDR3 extends over 13 amino acids. V was cut by 1 base and J by 5 bases, with 9 bases left in between. Germline V lookup: CDR1 SGHDN, CDR2 FVKESK. CDR3 in amino acids: CASSQGHVHEQYF. As DNA, the CDR3 is TGTGCCAGCAGCCAAGGCCATGTTCACGAGCAGTACTTC.

V gene TRBV6-6 combines with J gene TRBJ2-1; unclear D gene. The CDR3 is 13 residues long. Germline V CDR1 and CDR2: MNHNY, SVGAGI (reference sequence). The ends were cut back, 4 bases at V and 3 bases at J, with 7 bases in the middle. The CDR3, as DNA: TGTGCCAGCAGTTCTGAAGTCTACAATGAGCAGTTCTTC. Translation gives CASSSEVYNEQFF.

CDR3 sequence: CSVWTGAGNTIYF. The DNA for the CDR3 is TGCAGCGTTTGGACGGGGGCAGGAAACACCATATATTTT. The genes are TRBV29-1 and TRBJ1-3; weak D call: TRBD1 (6 bases). Trimming took off 5 bases at V and 4 bases at J, with 12 bases between the two ends. CDR1 SQVTM and CDR2 ANQGSEA come from the germline V gene. There are 13 residues in the CDR3.

V usage is TRBV11-2 and J usage is TRBJ2-5; a weak D match, TRBD1 (7 bases). V dropped 3 bases and J dropped 5 bases, with 16 bases sitting between them. This CDR3 comprises 15 residues. Germline V CDR1 and CDR2: SGHAT, FQNNGV. CDR3 nucleotide sequence: TGTGCCAGCAGCTTTTTGGCAGGGGGGTCGGAGACCCAGTACTTC. Protein: CASSFLAGGSETQYF.

V gene TRBV6-5 combines with J gene TRBJ1-2; no reliable D call. V lost 11 bases and J 4 bases, leaving 17 bases between the germline ends. The CDR3 is 13 amino acids. Germline V gives CDR1 MNHEY, CDR2 SVGAGI. DNA for the CDR3: TGTGCCTCCAGCGGGCAGGTGGGCTATGGCTACACCTTC. It is translated as CASSGQVGYGYTF.

This chain uses TRBV6-1 with TRBJ2-1; D might be TRBD2 (6 bases). Per germline, CDR1 MNHNS and CDR2 SASEGT. Trimming left V 6 bases short and J 7 bases short, with 19 bases between. This CDR3 region has 15 residues. As DNA, the CDR3 is TGTGCCAGCAGCGGGGGACTCCCCTTGGGGAATGAGCAGTTCTTC. Its protein is CASSGGLPLGNEQFF.

This clone appeared a few times. The chain has TRBV5-1 and TRBJ1-2; D is unclear. Trimming removed 0 bases at V and 0 bases at J, with 6 bases between. The CDR3 has 14 residues. Per the germline V gene, CDR1 is SGHRS and CDR2 is YFSETQ. This chain's CDR3 is CASSLDPSNYGYTF. CDR3 sequence (DNA): TGCGCCAGCAGCTTGGACCCTTCTAACTATGGCTACACCTTC.

The gene calls are TRBV7-7 and TRBJ2-2; D remains unclear. The CDR3 loop spans 14 amino acids. V dropped 0 bases and J dropped 2 bases, with 4 bases sitting between them. The germline V gene encodes CDR1 SSHAT and CDR2 FNYEAQ (reference sequence). In DNA, the CDR3 is TGTGCCAGCAGCTTAGCGGGAAACACCGGGGAGCTGTTTTTT. Protein: CASSLAGNTGELFF.

The chain joins TRBV9 to TRBJ1-3; D unresolved. Trimming cost V 1 base and J 1 base, with 9 bases left between them. CDR3 size: 15 residues. Germline values: CDR1 SGDLS, CDR2 YYNGEE. Here the CDR3 reads CASSVNRQSGNTIYF. CDR3 in DNA: TGTGCCAGCAGCGTAAACAGACAATCTGGAAACACCATATATTTT.

This clone was observed a few times. This chain uses TRBV28 with TRBJ2-1, with D perhaps TRBD1 or TRBD2 (6 bases each). V was trimmed by 10 bases and J by 2 bases, leaving 12 bases between them. CDR1 is MDHEN, CDR2 SYDVKM, per germline. CDR3 length: 13 amino acids. The CDR3 here is CAITGRPYNEQFF. The DNA for the CDR3 is TGTGCCATAACAGGGAGGCCCTACAATGAGCAGTTCTTC. Supplemented by reference TRBV28 and TRBJ2-1, the full variable domain reads DVKVTQSSRYLVKRTGEKVFLECVQDMDHENMFWYRQDPGLGLRLIYFSYDVKMKEKGDIPEGYSVSREKKERFSLILESASTNQTSMYLCAITGRPYNEQFFGPGTRLTVL.

This chain connects TRBV2 to TRBJ1-2; D is unresolved. The germline V gene has CDR1 SNHLY and CDR2 FYNNEI. The length of the CDR3 is 12 residues. The V end was cut by 3 bases, the J end by 7 bases, with 9 bases between. CDR3 in amino acids: CASSEETSGYTF. CDR3 nucleotides: TGTGCCAGCAGTGAGGAGACGTCTGGCTACACCTTC.

The DNA of the CDR3 is TGTGCCAGCAGTGTAACCGATAGGGACACCTATGGCTACACCTTC. It encodes CASSVTDRDTYGYTF. This chain uses TRBV6-5 with TRBJ1-2, with D possibly TRBD1 on 6 matching bases. With 5 bases removed from V and 4 bases from J, the gap between germline ends came to 17 bases. This CDR3 comprises 15 residues. Looked up from germline, CDR1 is MNHEY and CDR2 is SVGAGI.

This clone was picked up one time. The chain employs TRBV5-8 and TRBJ1-5; TRBD1 agrees at 7 bases. Germline V gives CDR1 SGHTS, CDR2 YDEGEE. The J segment lost 9 bases and the V segment lost 4 bases, leaving 10 bases of the junction unmatched. The CDR3 runs 14 residues. Written as DNA, the CDR3 is TGTGCCAGCAGCCATCGACAGGGCGAGGGGCCCCAGCATTTT. Translation: CASSHRQGEGPQHF.

The chain links TRBV7-9 to TRBJ1-2, with 8 nucleotides matching TRBD1. The CDR3 is 14 residues long. The germline CDR1 and CDR2 sequences are SEHNR and FQNEAQ (reference sequence). V shed 3 bases, J shed 7 bases, and the junction held 7 bases outside the gene matches. For the CDR3, the DNA is TGTGCCAGCAGCTTTGTTACAGGGGGTCTTGGCTACACCTTC. It codes for CASSFVTGGLGYTF.

This sequence joins TRBV4-3 and TRBJ2-5; 9 positions match TRBD2. CDR3 length equals 16 residues. The junction had 9 bases not matched to a gene; V was cut back by 0 bases and J by 7 bases. The germline V gene has CDR1 LGHNA and CDR2 YSLEER. The CDR3 sequence is CASSQDAASGEVTQYF. In DNA form, the CDR3 reads TGCGCCAGCAGCCAAGACGCGGCTAGCGGGGAAGTGACCCAGTACTTC.

This chain uses TRBV28 with TRBJ1-1; a weak D match, TRBD1 (5 bases). Trimming left V 10 bases short and J 5 bases short, with 11 bases between. CDR3 size: 11 residues. Germline V CDR1 and CDR2: MDHEN, SYDVKM. The DNA of the CDR3 is TGTGCCACCCGAGGGGAGACTGAAGCTTTCTTT. This gives the protein CATRGETEAFF.

This clone was observed a few times. The chain couples TRBV11-2 to TRBJ1-1; D possibly corresponds to TRBD1 (6 bases). Per the germline V gene, CDR1 is SGHAT and CDR2 is FQNNGV. The germline V and J ends were trimmed by 2 bases and 5 bases, with 12 bases remaining between them. The CDR3 is made up of 14 amino acids. The CDR3 is CASSLQGMRTEAFF. The CDR3 DNA sequence: TGTGCCAGCAGCTTACAGGGGATGAGGACTGAAGCTTTCTTT.

The table lists this clone with a count of one. The chain joins TRBV12-5 to TRBJ1-1; no clear D. CDR1 is LGHNT, CDR2 FRNRAP, per germline. V was shortened by 7 bases and J by 4 bases, with 10 bases between the two germline ends. This CDR3 spans 12 amino acids. CDR3 DNA: TGTGCTAGTGAAGGGTTCGCCACTGAAGCTTTCTTT. Its protein product is CASEGFATEAFF.